Described below is a single TCR beta chain sequence and its context. This entry is derived from a study of T cell changes during pregnancy in multiple sclerosis. The CDR3 spans 14 residues. The germline V gene encodes CDR1 ENHRY and CDR2 SYGVKD. V lost 4 bases, J lost 8 bases, and 7 bases stayed unmatched. Clones were read by immunoSEQ multiplex PCR, and TCRdb kept only the in-frame ones, dropping some. The sample shows around 59,000 clones, about 94% of them seen only once. The chain couples TRBV10-3 to TRBJ1-4; 7 bases align to TRBD1. The sequence came from a female donor in good health, enrolled as a control in a pregnancy study. The sequenced sample was peripheral blood, obtained in the third trimester of pregnancy. The CDR3 DNA is TGTGCCATCAGTGCAGGGGGGAAGGAAGAAAAACTGTTTTTT. This codes for CAISAGGKEEKLFF.